This T cell receptor beta chain was observed in a study of T cell changes during pregnancy in multiple sclerosis. Trimming took off 2 bases at V and 0 bases at J, with 14 bases between the two ends. Germline-derived CDR1 and CDR2 are KGHSH and LQKENI. The CDR3 length is 17 residues. This table comes from immunoSEQ multiplex PCR, and its TCRdb copy is limited to in-frame clones, with some not included. The sample has 15,000 to 20,000 clones, less than 90% seen once. The receptor was isolated from a female donor in good health, enrolled as a control in a pregnancy study. V gene TRBV18 combines with J gene TRBJ1-3; D possibly corresponds to TRBD1 (5 bases). This specimen was CD8+ T cells from peripheral blood mononuclear cells, taken in the third trimester of pregnancy. DNA for the CDR3: TGTGCCAGCTCACCAAACTTCGGCAGGGTCTCTGGAAACACCATATATTTT. It yields the protein CASSPNFGRVSGNTIYF.